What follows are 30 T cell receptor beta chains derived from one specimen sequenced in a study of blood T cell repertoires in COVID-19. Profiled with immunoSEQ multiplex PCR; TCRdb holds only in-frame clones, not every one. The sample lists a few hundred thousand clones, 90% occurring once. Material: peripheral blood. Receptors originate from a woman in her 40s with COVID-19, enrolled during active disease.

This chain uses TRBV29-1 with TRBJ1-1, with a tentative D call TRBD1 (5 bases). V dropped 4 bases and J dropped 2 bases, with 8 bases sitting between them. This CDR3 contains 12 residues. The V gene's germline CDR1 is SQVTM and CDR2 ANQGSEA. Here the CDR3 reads CSVVTVNTEAFF. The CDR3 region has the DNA TGCAGCGTTGTGACAGTTAACACTGAAGCTTTCTTT.

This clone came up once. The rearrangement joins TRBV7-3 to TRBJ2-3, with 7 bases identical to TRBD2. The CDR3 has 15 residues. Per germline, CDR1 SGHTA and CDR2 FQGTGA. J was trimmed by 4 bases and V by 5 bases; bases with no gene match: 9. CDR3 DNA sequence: TGTGCCAGCAGCCCCCAACTCGCGGGGGCAGATACGCAGTATTTT. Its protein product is CASSPQLAGADTQYF.

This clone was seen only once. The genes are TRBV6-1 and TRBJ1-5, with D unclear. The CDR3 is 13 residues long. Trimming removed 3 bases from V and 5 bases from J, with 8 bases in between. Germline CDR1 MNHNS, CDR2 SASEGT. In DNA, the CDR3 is TGTGCCAGCAGTGACAGAAAAGATCAGCCCCAGCATTTT. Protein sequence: CASSDRKDQPQHF.

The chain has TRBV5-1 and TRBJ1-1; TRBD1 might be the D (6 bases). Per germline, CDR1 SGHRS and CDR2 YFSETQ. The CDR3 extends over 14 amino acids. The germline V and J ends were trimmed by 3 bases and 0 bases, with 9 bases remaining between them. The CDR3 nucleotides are TGCGCCAGCAGCTCGCAGGGGATGAACACTGAAGCTTTCTTT. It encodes CASSSQGMNTEAFF.

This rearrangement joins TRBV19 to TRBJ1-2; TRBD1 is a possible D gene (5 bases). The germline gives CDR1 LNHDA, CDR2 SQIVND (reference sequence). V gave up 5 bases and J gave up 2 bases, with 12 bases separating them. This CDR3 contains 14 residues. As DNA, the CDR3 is TGTGCCAGTAGTTTCGGGACTTTCAACTATGGCTACACCTTC. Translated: CASSFGTFNYGYTF.

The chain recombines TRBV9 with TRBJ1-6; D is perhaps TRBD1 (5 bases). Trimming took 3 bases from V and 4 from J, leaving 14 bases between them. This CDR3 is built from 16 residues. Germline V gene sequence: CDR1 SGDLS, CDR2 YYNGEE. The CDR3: CASSDTGDPYNSPLHF. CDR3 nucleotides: TGTGCCAGCAGCGATACAGGAGATCCATATAATTCACCCCTCCACTTT.

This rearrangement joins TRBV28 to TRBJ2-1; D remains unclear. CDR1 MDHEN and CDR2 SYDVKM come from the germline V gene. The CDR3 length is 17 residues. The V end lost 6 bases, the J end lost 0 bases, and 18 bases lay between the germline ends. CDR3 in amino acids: CASSYPMKRRSYNEQFF. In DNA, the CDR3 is TGTGCCAGCAGCTACCCCATGAAGCGTCGCTCCTACAATGAGCAGTTCTTC.

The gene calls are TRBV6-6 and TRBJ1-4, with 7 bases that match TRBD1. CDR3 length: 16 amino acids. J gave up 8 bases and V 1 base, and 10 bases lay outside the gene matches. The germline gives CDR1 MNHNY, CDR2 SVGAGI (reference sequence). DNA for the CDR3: TGTGCCAGCAGTTACTATTTTCCGGGACAGTCCGAAAAACTGTTTTTT. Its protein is CASSYYFPGQSEKLFF.

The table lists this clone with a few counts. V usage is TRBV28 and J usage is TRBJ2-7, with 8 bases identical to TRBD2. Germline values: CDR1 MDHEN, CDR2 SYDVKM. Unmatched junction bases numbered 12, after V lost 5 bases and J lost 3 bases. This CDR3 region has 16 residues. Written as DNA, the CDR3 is TGTGCCAGCAGTCCATCGGGGGGGCGCGGGTTCTACGAGCAGTACTTC. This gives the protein CASSPSGGRGFYEQYF.

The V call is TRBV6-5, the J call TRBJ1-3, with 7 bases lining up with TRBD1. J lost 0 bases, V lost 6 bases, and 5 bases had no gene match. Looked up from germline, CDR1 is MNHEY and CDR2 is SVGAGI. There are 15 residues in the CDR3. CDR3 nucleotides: TGTGCCAGCAGCTCACAGGGGTACTCTGGAAACACCATATATTTT. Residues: CASSSQGYSGNTIYF.

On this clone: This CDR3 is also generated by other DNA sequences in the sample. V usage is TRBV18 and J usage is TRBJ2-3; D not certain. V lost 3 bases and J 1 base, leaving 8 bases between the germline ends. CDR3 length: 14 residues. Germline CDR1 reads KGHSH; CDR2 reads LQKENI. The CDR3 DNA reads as TGTGCCAGCTCACCTCCCGGAGGCACAGATACGCAGTATTTT. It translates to CASSPPGGTDTQYF. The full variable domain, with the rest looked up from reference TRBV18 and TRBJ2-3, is NAGVMQNPRHLVRRRGQEARLRCSPMKGHSHVYWYRQLPEEGLKFMVYLQKENIIDESGMPKERFSAEFPKEGPSILRIQQVVRGDSAAYFCASSPPGGTDTQYFGPGTRLTVL.

The CDR3 nucleotides read TGTGCCAGCAGTCCTGACAGAACCAATTCACCCCTCCACTTT. Its protein product is CASSPDRTNSPLHF. The V call is TRBV5-4, the J call TRBJ1-6, with D perhaps matching TRBD1 (5 bases). Trimming took 5 bases from V and 7 from J, leaving 13 bases between them. The CDR3 has 14 amino acids. CDR1 is SGHNT and CDR2 is YYREEE in the germline V gene (reference sequence).

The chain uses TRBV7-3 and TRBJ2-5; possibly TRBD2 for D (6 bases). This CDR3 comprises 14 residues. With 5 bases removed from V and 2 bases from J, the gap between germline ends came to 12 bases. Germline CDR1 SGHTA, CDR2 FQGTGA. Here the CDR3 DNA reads TGTGCCAGCAGCCCCGGGACTCGACAAGAGACCCAGTACTTC. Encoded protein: CASSPGTRQETQYF.

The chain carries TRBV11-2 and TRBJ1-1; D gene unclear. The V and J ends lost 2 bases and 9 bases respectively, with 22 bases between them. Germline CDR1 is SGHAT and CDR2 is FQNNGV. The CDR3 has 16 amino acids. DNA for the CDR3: TGTGCCAGCAGCTTAAATCTTCGGATTACCGGGAAACAAGCTTTCTTT. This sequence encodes CASSLNLRITGKQAFF.

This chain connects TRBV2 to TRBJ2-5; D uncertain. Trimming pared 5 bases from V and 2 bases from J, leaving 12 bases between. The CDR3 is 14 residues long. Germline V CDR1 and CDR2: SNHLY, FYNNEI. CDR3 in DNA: TGTGCCAGCAGTCAAACTAACCCACAAGAGACCCAGTACTTC. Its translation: CASSQTNPQETQYF.

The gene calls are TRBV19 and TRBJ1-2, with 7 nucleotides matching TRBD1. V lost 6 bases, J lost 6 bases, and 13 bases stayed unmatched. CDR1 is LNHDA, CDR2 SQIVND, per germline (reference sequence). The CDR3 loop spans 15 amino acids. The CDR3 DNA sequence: TGTGCCAGTAGCCCGACAGGGCTTTTAGGGAATGGCTACACCTTC. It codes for CASSPTGLLGNGYTF.

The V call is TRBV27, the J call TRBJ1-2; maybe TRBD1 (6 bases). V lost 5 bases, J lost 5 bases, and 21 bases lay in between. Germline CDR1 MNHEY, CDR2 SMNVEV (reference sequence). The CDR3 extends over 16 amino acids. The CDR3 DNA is TGTGCCAGCAGTCCAGAACTCACAGGGAACTATTATGGCTACACCTTC. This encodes CASSPELTGNYYGYTF.

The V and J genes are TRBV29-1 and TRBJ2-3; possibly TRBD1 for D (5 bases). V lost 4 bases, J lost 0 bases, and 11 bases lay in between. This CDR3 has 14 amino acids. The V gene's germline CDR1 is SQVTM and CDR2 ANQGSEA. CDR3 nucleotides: TGCAGCGTTGGAACAGGAGTCAGCACAGATACGCAGTATTTT. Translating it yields CSVGTGVSTDTQYF.

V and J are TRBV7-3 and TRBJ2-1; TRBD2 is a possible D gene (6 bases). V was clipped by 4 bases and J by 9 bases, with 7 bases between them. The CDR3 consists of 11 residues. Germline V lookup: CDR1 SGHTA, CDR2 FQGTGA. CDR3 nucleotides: TGTGCCAGCAGCTCGGGAGTTGAGCAGTTCTTC. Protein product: CASSSGVEQFF.

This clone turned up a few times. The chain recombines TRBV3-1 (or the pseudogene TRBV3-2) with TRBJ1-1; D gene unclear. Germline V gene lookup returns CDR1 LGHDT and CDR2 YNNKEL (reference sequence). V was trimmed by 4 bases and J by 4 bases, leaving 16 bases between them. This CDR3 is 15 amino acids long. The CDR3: CASSPKRPAGTEAFF. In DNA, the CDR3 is TGTGCCAGCAGCCCCAAACGTCCGGCGGGCACTGAAGCTTTCTTT.

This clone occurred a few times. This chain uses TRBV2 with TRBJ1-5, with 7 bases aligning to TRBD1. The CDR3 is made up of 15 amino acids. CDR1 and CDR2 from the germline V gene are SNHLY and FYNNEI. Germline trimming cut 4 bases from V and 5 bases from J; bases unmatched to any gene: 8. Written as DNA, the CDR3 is TGTGCCAGCAGTGGCGTGGCGACAGGGTATCAGCCCCAGCATTTT. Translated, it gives CASSGVATGYQPQHF.

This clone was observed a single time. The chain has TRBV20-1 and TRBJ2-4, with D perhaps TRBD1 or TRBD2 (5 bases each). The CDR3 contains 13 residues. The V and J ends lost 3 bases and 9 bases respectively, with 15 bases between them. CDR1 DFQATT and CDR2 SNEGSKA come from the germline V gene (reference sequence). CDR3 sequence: CSASSDLRGIQYF. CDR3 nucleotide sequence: TGCAGTGCTAGTAGCGATCTAAGGGGCATTCAGTACTTC.

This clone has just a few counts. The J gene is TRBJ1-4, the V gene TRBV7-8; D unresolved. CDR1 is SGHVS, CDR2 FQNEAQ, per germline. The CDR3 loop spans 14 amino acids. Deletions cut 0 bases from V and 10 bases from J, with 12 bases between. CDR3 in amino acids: CASSLALEGGKLFF. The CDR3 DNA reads TGTGCCAGCAGCTTAGCGTTGGAAGGAGGAAAACTGTTTTTT.

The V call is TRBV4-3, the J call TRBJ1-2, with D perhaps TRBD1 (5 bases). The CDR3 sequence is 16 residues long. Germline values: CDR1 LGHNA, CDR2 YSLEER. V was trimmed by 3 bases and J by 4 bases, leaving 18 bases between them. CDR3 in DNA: TGCGCCAGCAGCCAGACAGACGGCCGATTCTCCTATGGCTACACCTTC. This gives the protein CASSQTDGRFSYGYTF.

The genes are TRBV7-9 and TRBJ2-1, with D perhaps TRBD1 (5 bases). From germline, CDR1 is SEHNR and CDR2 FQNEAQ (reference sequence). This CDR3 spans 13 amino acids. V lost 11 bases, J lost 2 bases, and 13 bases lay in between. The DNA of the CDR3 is TGTGCCGGGGCCACAGCCCCCTACAATGAGCAGTTCTTC. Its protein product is CAGATAPYNEQFF.

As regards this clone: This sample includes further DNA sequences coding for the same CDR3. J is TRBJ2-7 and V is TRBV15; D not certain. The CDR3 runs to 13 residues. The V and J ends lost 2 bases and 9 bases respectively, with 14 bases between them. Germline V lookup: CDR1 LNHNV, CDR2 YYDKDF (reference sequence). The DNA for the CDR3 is TGTGCCACCAGCAGATTAGGAGTATATCGGCAGTACTTC. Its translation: CATSRLGVYRQYF.

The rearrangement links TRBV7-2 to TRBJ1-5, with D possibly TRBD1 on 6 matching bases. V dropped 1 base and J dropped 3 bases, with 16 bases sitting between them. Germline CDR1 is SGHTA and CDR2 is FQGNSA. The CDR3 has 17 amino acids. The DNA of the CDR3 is TGTGCCAGCAGCTTAGGCTTAAGACAGGCGGTCAATCAGCCCCAGCATTTT. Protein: CASSLGLRQAVNQPQHF.

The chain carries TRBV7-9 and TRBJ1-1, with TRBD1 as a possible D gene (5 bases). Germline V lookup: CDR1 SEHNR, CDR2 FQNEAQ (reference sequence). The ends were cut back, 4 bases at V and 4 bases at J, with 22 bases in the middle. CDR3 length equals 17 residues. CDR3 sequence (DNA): TGTGCCAGCAGCTCAACAGTTGGCGGGGCCTGGGGCACTGAAGCTTTCTTT. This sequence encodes CASSSTVGGAWGTEAFF.

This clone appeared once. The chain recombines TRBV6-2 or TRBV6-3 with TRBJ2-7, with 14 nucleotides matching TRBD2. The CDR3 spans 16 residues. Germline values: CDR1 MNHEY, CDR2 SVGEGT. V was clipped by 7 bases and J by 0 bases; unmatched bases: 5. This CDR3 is CASTPGTSGSSYEQYF. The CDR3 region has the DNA TGTGCCAGCACCCCCGGGACTAGCGGGAGCTCCTACGAGCAGTACTTC.

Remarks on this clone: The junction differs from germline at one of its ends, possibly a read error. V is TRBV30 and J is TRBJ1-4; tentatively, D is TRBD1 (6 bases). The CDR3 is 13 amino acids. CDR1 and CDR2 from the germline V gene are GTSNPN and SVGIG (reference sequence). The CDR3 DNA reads TGTGCCTGGAGTGTAAATTCCGGGGGGCCCGGAAGATTT. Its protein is CAWSVNSGGPGRF.